The next 18 T cell receptor beta chains were all read from a single sample in a study of T cell clones after liver transplantation. Method: immunoSEQ multiplex PCR; TCRdb's copy keeps in-frame clones and lacks some. The table shows around 19,000 clones, with roughly 74% occurring only once. Sample: CD8+ T cells from blood, taken around 54 months after liver transplant. Receptors were obtained from a human patient who received a liver transplant. Some T cells may be provided by the graft donor.

J is TRBJ2-7 and V is TRBV4-1; D not resolved. Germline V gene sequence: CDR1 MGHRA, CDR2 YSYEKL. The CDR3 length is 14 residues. V lost 1 base, J lost 5 bases, and 12 bases lay in between. The CDR3 reads CASSQVRTSHEQYF. DNA for the CDR3: TGCGCCAGCAGCCAAGTCAGGACGTCGCACGAGCAGTACTTC.

This chain uses TRBV7-3 with TRBJ2-5; TRBD2 aligns across 10 bases. The CDR3 runs to 15 residues. Germline CDR1 and CDR2: SGHTA and FQGTGA. V was clipped by 1 base and J by 5 bases; unmatched bases: 4. The CDR3 here is CASSLSSGGMETQYF. The CDR3 DNA reads TGTGCCAGCAGCTTAAGTAGCGGGGGGATGGAGACCCAGTACTTC.

The J gene is TRBJ2-7, the V gene TRBV7-9; the match to TRBD1 covers 8 bases. J gave up 7 bases and V 3 bases, and 2 bases lay outside the gene matches. This CDR3 is 12 amino acids long. Germline CDR1 is SEHNR and CDR2 is FQNEAQ (reference sequence). CDR3 in DNA: TGTGCCAGCAGCTTCACAGGGGGAGAGCAGTACTTC. This sequence encodes CASSFTGGEQYF.

The chain employs TRBV29-1 and TRBJ2-3; D perhaps matches TRBD2 (5 bases). This CDR3 has 15 amino acids. V was trimmed by 5 bases and J by 1 base, leaving 16 bases between them. Germline lookup yields CDR1 SQVTM and CDR2 ANQGSEA. CDR3 loop: CSVHIRLRGTDTQYF. CDR3 in DNA: TGCAGCGTTCACATACGGCTGAGGGGCACAGATACGCAGTATTTT.

V gene TRBV14 combines with J gene TRBJ2-7, with 10 bases fitting TRBD1. The CDR3 spans 19 residues. Germline trimming cut 1 base from V and 0 bases from J; bases unmatched to any gene: 12. CDR1 and CDR2 from the germline V gene are SGHDN and FVKESK. In nucleotides, the CDR3 is TGTGCCAGCAGCCAAGTTGGGACAGGGGAGGGACGGCCCTCCTACGAGCAGTACTTC. Protein: CASSQVGTGEGRPSYEQYF.

The DNA for the CDR3 is TGTGCCAGCAGGACAGGGGGCTTCACTGAAGCTTTCTTT. Encoded protein: CASRTGGFTEAFF. The chain combines TRBV27 with TRBJ1-1, with 10 nucleotides matching TRBD1. Per germline, CDR1 MNHEY and CDR2 SMNVEV (reference sequence). V shed 6 bases, J shed 4 bases, and the junction held 2 bases outside the gene matches. CDR3 size: 13 residues.

The rearrangement joins TRBV19 to TRBJ2-2, with D tentatively TRBD1 or TRBD2 (6 bases each). The length of the CDR3 is 18 residues. Per germline, CDR1 LNHDA and CDR2 SQIVND (reference sequence). V dropped 4 bases and J dropped 6 bases, with 24 bases sitting between them. CDR3 sequence (DNA): TGTGCCAGTAGTACAACCCGTTGGAGGGGGGCCTTTCCCGGGGAGCTGTTTTTT. This encodes CASSTTRWRGAFPGELFF.

The chain is built from TRBV27 and TRBJ2-2; the match to TRBD2 covers 7 bases. V shed 8 bases and J 0 bases; nucleotides not matched to a gene: 3. The CDR3 is 14 residues long. In germline, CDR1 is MNHEY, CDR2 SMNVEV (reference sequence). The CDR3 sequence is CASWGLPNTGELFF. In nucleotides, the CDR3 is TGTGCCAGCTGGGGACTACCGAACACCGGGGAGCTGTTTTTT.

V gene TRBV5-4 combines with J gene TRBJ1-1; the match to TRBD1 covers 7 bases. Germline V gene lookup returns CDR1 SGHNT and CDR2 YYREEE (reference sequence). The junction had 6 bases not matched to a gene; V was cut back by 5 bases and J by 5 bases. The CDR3 runs to 13 residues. CDR3 coding DNA: TGTGCCAGCAGACCCAGGGGGTGGACTGAAGCTTTCTTT. Translated: CASRPRGWTEAFF.

This clone has more than one count but fewer than ten. The chain is built from TRBV9 and TRBJ1-3; no firm D call. CDR1 is SGDLS, CDR2 YYNGEE, per germline. The CDR3 consists of 15 residues. Trimming shortened V by 4 bases and J by 1 base, and 12 bases separated the two germline ends. CDR3 residues: CASSPRERSGNTIYF. CDR3 sequence (DNA): TGTGCCAGCAGCCCCCGGGAACGATCTGGAAACACCATATATTTT.

This chain uses TRBV5-6 with TRBJ1-4; D might be TRBD1 (5 bases). The CDR3 consists of 13 residues. CDR1 and CDR2 (germline): SGHDT, YYEEEE. The V and J ends lost 4 bases and 4 bases respectively, with 8 bases between them. Here the CDR3 DNA reads TGTGCCAGCAGCGGGGGAATTAATGAAAAACTGTTTTTT. The encoded protein is CASSGGINEKLFF.

The chain carries TRBV2 and TRBJ1-2; D not resolved. Trimming removed 3 bases at V and 2 bases at J, with 10 bases between. The CDR3 length is 14 residues. Germline values: CDR1 SNHLY, CDR2 FYNNEI. The CDR3 nucleotides read TGTGCCAGCAGTGACTTTGGGCAGAACTATGGCTACACCTTC. Protein sequence: CASSDFGQNYGYTF.

The chain has TRBV20-1 and TRBJ2-7; D gene ambiguous. Trimming stripped 2 bases from V and 3 bases from J, with 5 bases between. The CDR3 is 11 amino acids. Germline CDR1 and CDR2: DFQATT and SNEGSKA (reference sequence). CDR3 loop: CSARSLYEQYF. CDR3 DNA: TGCAGTGCTAGAAGTCTCTACGAGCAGTACTTC.

In DNA, the CDR3 is TGCGCCAGCAGTGAATCGTTGAATAATTCACCCCTCCACTTT. It translates to CASSESLNNSPLHF. The chain uses TRBV10-2 and TRBJ1-6; D is unclear. The germline V gene encodes CDR1 WSHSY and CDR2 SAAADI. The CDR3 runs to 14 residues. Trimming shortened V by 3 bases and J by 5 bases, and 8 bases separated the two germline ends.

V and J are TRBV21-1 and TRBJ2-5; TRBD1 is the table's D call and was not checked against the DNA. TRBV21-1 is a pseudogene segment. CDR3 size: 16 residues. The CDR3: CASSKAPGTEQETQYF. DNA for the CDR3: TGTGCCAGCAGCAAAGCGCCCGGGACAGAACAAGAGACCCAGTACTTC.

V is TRBV5-4 and J is TRBJ2-1, with TRBD2 matching 10 bases. Germline V gene data show CDR1 as SGHNT and CDR2 as YYREEE (reference sequence). After removal of 1 base from V and 8 bases from J, the junction contained 9 bases not matched to a gene. CDR3 length: 16 amino acids. The DNA for the CDR3 is TGTGCCAGCAGCTTGAAGAGCGGGGGGGTAGCGGATGAGCAGTTCTTC. Protein sequence: CASSLKSGGVADEQFF.

The J gene is TRBJ2-7, the V gene TRBV27, with a possible D match to TRBD1 (6 bases). The V end was cut by 5 bases, the J end by 4 bases, with 15 bases between. CDR3 size: 14 residues. Germline V gives CDR1 MNHEY, CDR2 SMNVEV (reference sequence). This CDR3 is CASSPSGTFYEQYF. CDR3 sequence (DNA): TGTGCCAGCAGTCCCTCCGGGACATTTTACGAGCAGTACTTC.

The chain employs TRBV30 and TRBJ1-1, with 7 nucleotides matching TRBD1. Germline values: CDR1 GTSNPN, CDR2 SVGIG (reference sequence). This CDR3 has 13 amino acids. After removal of 5 bases from V and 3 bases from J, the junction contained 6 bases not matched to a gene. Here the CDR3 reads CAWGQDSYTEAFF. The CDR3 DNA reads TGTGCCTGGGGACAGGACAGCTACACTGAAGCTTTCTTT. The whole variable domain, remainder taken from reference TRBV30 and TRBJ1-1, is SQTIHQWPATLVQPVGSPLSLECTVEGTSNPNLYWYRQAAGRGLQLLFYSVGIGQISSEVPQNLSASRPQDRQFILSSKKLLLSDSGFYLCAWGQDSYTEAFFGQGTRLTVV.